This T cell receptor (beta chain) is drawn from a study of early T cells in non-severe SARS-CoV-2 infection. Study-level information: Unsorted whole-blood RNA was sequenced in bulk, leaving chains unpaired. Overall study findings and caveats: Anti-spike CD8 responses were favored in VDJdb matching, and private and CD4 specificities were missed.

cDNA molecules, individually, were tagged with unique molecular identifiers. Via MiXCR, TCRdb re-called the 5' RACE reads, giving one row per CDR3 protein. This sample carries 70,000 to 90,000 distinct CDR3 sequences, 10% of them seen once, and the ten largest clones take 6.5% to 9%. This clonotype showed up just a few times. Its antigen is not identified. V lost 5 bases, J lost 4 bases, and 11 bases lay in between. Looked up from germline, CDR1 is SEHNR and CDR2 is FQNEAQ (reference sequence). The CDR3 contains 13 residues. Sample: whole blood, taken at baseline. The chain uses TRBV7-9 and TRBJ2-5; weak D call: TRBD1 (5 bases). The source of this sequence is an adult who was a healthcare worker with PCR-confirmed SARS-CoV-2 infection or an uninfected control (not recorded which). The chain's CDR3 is CASSRQQSETQYF. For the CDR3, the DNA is TGTGCCAGCAGCCGACAGCAATCAGAGACCCAGTACTTC. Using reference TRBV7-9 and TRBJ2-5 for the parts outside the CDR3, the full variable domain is DTGVSQNPRHKITKRGQNVTFRCDPISEHNRLYWYRQTLGQGPEFLTYFQNEAQLEKSRLLSDRFSAERPKGSFSTLEIQRTEQGDSAMYLCASSRQQSETQYFGPGTRLLVL.